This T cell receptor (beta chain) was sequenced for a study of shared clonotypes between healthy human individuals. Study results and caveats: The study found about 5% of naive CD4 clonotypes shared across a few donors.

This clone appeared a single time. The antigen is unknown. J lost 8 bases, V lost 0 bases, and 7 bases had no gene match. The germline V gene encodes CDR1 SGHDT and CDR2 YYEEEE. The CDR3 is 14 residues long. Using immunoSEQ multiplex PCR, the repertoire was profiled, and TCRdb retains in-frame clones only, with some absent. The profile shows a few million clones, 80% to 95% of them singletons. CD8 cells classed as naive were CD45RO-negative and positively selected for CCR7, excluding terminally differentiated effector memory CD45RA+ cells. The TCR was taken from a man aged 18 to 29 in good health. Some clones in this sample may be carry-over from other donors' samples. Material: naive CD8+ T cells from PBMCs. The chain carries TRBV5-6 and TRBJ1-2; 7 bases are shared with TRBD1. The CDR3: CASSLATGPGGYTF. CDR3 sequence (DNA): TGTGCCAGCAGCTTGGCGACAGGGCCCGGGGGCTACACCTTC.